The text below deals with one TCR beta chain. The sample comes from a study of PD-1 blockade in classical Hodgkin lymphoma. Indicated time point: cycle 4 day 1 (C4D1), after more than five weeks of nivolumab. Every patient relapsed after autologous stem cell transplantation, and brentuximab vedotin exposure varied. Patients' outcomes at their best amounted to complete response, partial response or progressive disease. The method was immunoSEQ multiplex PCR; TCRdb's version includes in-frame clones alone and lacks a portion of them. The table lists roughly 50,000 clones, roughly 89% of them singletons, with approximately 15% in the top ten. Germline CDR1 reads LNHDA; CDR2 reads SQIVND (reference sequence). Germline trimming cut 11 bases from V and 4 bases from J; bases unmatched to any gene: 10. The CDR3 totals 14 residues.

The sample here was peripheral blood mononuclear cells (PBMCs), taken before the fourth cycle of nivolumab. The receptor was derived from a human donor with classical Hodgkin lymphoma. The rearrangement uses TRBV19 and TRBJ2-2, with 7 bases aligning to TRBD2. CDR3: CASEGGSVTGELFF. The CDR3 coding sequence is TGTGCCTCCGAGGGCGGGAGTGTCACCGGGGAGCTGTTTTTT.